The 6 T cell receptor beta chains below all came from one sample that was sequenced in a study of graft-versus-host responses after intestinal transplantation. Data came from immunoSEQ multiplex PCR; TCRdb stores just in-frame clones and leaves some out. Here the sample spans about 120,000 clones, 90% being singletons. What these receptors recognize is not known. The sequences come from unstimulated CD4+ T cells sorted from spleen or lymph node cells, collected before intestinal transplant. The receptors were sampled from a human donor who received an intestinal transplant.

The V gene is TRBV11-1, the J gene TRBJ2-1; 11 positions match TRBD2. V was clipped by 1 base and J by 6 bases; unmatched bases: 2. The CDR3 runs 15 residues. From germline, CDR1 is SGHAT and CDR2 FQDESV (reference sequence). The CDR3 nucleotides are TGTGCCAGCAGCTTAGTTAGCGGGAGGGCCAATGAGCAGTTCTTC. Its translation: CASSLVSGRANEQFF.

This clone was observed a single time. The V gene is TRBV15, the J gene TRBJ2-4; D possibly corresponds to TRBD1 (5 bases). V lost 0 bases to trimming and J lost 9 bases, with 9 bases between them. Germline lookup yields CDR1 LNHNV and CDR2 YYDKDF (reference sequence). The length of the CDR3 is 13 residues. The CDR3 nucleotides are TGTGCCACCAGCAGAGATCAGGGTATCATTCAGTACTTC. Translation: CATSRDQGIIQYF.

CDR3: CASSATGTHTDTQYF. CDR3 DNA sequence: TGTGCCAGCAGCGCGACAGGGACGCACACAGATACGCAGTATTTT. The chain combines TRBV7-9 with TRBJ2-3; 7 nucleotides align to TRBD1. From germline, CDR1 is SEHNR and CDR2 FQNEAQ (reference sequence). The CDR3 sequence is 15 residues long. V lost 5 bases to trimming and J lost 2 bases; unmatched junction nucleotides: 7. The entire variable domain, with the rest obtained from reference TRBV7-9 and TRBJ2-3, is as follows: DTGVSQNPRHKITKRGQNVTFRCDPISEHNRLYWYRQTLGQGPEFLTYFQNEAQLEKSRLLSDRFSAERPKGSFSTLEIQRTEQGDSAMYLCASSATGTHTDTQYFGPGTRLTVL.

The CDR3, as DNA: TGCGCCAGCAGCCAAGAGAGGGACACGAGCTCCTACAATGAGCAGTTCTTC. Amino acids: CASSQERDTSSYNEQFF. The chain links TRBV4-1 to TRBJ2-1; D may be TRBD1 (6 bases). Germline assignment: CDR1 MGHRA and CDR2 YSYEKL. This CDR3 region has 17 residues. V was shortened by 0 bases and J by 0 bases, with 12 bases between the two germline ends.

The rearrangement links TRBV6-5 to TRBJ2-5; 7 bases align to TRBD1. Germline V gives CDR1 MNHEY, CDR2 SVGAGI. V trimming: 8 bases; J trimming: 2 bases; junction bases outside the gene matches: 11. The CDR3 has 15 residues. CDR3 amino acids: CASGTTGARQETQYF. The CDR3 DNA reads TGTGCCAGCGGAACAACAGGGGCGCGACAAGAGACCCAGTACTTC.

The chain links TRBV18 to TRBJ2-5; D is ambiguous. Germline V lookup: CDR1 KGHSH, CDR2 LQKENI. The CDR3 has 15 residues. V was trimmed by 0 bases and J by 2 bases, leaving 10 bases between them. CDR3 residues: CASSPPSQRQETQYF. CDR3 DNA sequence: TGTGCCAGCTCACCACCGTCGCAGAGGCAAGAGACCCAGTACTTC.